This is a list of T cell receptor beta chains from one sample in a study of cytomegalovirus exposure and HLA in healthy donors. Assay: immunoSEQ multiplex PCR; the TCRdb copy retains only in-frame clones and omits some. The table records about 160,000 clones, 65% to 85% of them present only once. Sequencing was performed on PBMCs. These TCRs come from a male donor in good health and CMV-seropositive. CDR3s include the opening cysteine and the closing phenylalanine or tryptophan. A D gene is named only where the DNA matches it firmly. The size of a clone is reported for some rows only, either as once, few or many, or as a class for expanded clones.

>TRBJ1-4|-|TRBD1|TRBV28
TGTGCCAGCAGTTTCCGACAGGGCGGTGGTGAAAAACTGTTTTTT
CASSFRQGGGEKLFF
>TRBJ2-2|few|-|TRBV7-2
TGTGCCAGCACCCGGTTCGAGGGCGGGGAGCTGTTTTTT
CASTRFEGGELFF
>TRBJ2-1|-|TRBD2|TRBV5-4
TGTGCCAGCTCTCGCCCGGGACTAGCGGGAGCGACCGCCAATGAGCAGTTCTTC
CASSRPGLAGATANEQFF
>TRBJ2-5|-|TRBD1|TRBV7-3
TGTGCCAGCAGCCCCTGGACAGGAGCGGAGACCCAGTACTTC
CASSPWTGAETQYF
>TRBJ1-4|-|TRBD1|TRBV6-1
TGTGCCAGCAGTGATGGCGCGACAGGGCGCGAAAAACTGTTTTTT
CASSDGATGREKLFF
>TRBJ1-1|-|-|TRBV5-5
TGTGCCAGCAGCTTGATTGCTGGGACATCCGCCACTGAAGCTTTCTTT
CASSLIAGTSATEAFF
>TRBJ2-1|-|-|TRBV6-1
TGTGCCAGCAGTGAACGGTTAAGCTCCTACAATGAGCAGTTCTTC
CASSERLSSYNEQFF
>TRBJ2-1|few|-|TRBV28
TGTGCCAGCAGACCAGACACTTCCTACAATGAGCAGTTCTTC
CASRPDTSYNEQFF
>TRBJ2-1|-|-|TRBV19
TGTGCCAGTAGTATACCCGGGGGAGAGTCCTACAATGAGCAGTTCTTC
CASSIPGGESYNEQFF
>TRBJ2-7|-|-|TRBV4-1
TGCGCCAGCAGCCAAGATCGGGGAGAATACGAGCAGTACTTC
CASSQDRGEYEQYF
>TRBJ2-7|few|-|TRBV11-2
TGTGCCAGCAGCTTAGAAATCAGGGTACAGACCTACGAGCAGTACTTC
CASSLEIRVQTYEQYF
>TRBJ2-5|-|-|TRBV30
TGTGCCTGGAGTACTGAGACCCAGTACTTC
CAWSTETQYF
>TRBJ2-2|-|-|TRBV5-1
TGCGCCAGCAGCTCGGGACGGCCGGGACTTTCATCCGGGGAGCTGTTTTTT
CASSSGRPGLSSGELFF
>TRBJ2-7|-|-|TRBV5-4
TGTGCCAGCAGAGAGGGCTCTTCCTACGAGCAGTACTTC
CASREGSSYEQYF
>TRBJ2-5|-|-|TRBV14
TGTGCCAGCAGCCAAGATTGGGGCGGTGCGGCGGAGACCCAGTACTTC
CASSQDWGGAAETQYF
>TRBJ2-7|-|-|TRBV9
TGTGCCAGCAGCGCCTATCCCCAGGGCTACGAGCAGTACTTC
CASSAYPQGYEQYF
>TRBJ2-2|-|-|TRBV7-2
TGTGCCAGCAGCTTACATGGGCCCGGGGAGCTGTTTTTT
CASSLHGPGELFF
>TRBJ1-3|-|TRBD1|TRBV4-2
TGTGCCAGCAGCCAAGAAAGACAGGGGACCATCTCTGGAAACACCATATATTTT
CASSQERQGTISGNTIYF
>TRBJ2-5|once|TRBD2|TRBV2
TGTGCCAGCAGTTCGGGACTAGCGAAAGAGACCCAGTACTTC
CASSSGLAKETQYF
>TRBJ1-1|-|-|TRBV12-5
TGTGCTAGTGGCCCCGGAACCGGGGGGGACACTGAAGCTTTCTTT
CASGPGTGGDTEAFF
>TRBJ2-5|-|TRBD1|TRBV28
TGTGCCAGCAGCGAACCCACAGGGGGTTTTTACCAAGAGACCCAGTACTTC
CASSEPTGGFYQETQYF
>TRBJ2-1|-|-|TRBV18
TGTGCCACCACGGGGTGGGATGAGCAGTTCTTC
CATTGWDEQFF
>TRBJ2-7|-|TRBD2|TRBV7-2
TGTGCCAGCACACCCAGCGGGGGTGCAGCCTACGAGCAGTACTTC
CASTPSGGAAYEQYF
>TRBJ2-7|few|TRBD2|TRBV19
TGTGCCAGTAGTATGAGACTAGCGCCAGCCTACGAGCAGTACTTC
CASSMRLAPAYEQYF
>TRBJ2-2|-|-|TRBV7-9
TGTGCCAGTACCTCAACGGCGAACACCGGGGAGCTGTTTTTT
CASTSTANTGELFF
>TRBJ2-3|-|TRBD2|TRBV10-3
TGTGCCATCAGTGAACCGGCTAGCGGGAGTGCAGATACGCAGTATTTT
CAISEPASGSADTQYF
>TRBJ2-1|-|-|TRBV11-3
TGTGCCAGCAGCTTACGAGGCGATGAGCAGTTCTTC
CASSLRGDEQFF
>TRBJ2-7|-|TRBD1|TRBV5-1
TGCGCCAGCAGCTTGGCCGGGACAGGGAAGGAGCAGTACTTC
CASSLAGTGKEQYF
>TRBJ1-1|once|-|TRBV18
TGTGCCAGCTCACCACCAATGAAGTCCGGTACAGATGAAGCTTTCTTT
CASSPPMKSGTDEAFF
>TRBJ1-6|-|TRBD1|TRBV28
TGTGCCAGCAGTACACCGGGACAGGGAGGTTCACCCCTCCACTTT
CASSTPGQGGSPLHF
>TRBJ2-2|-|TRBD1|TRBV11-2
TGTGCCAGCTCTCTAGGCCCCGCGAGGGGGCCGACCGGGGAGCTGTTTTTT
CASSLGPARGPTGELFF
>TRBJ2-1|-|-|TRBV29-1
TGCAGCGTTACCAAGAGCTCCTACAATGAGCAGTTCTTC
CSVTKSSYNEQFF
>TRBJ2-4|-|-|TRBV6-5
TGTGCCAGCAGCTACGGAAGGGGAGCCAAAAACATTCAGTACTTC
CASSYGRGAKNIQYF
>TRBJ2-1|-|-|TRBV6-1
TGTGCCAGCAGTGAATATACTAGCTTGAATGAGCAGTTCTTC
CASSEYTSLNEQFF
>TRBJ2-3|once|-|TRBV29-1
TGCAGCGTTGTCAGGCCAACCACAGATACGCAGTATTTT
CSVVRPTTDTQYF
>TRBJ2-5|once|TRBD2|TRBV7-9
TGTGCCAGCAGCTCCAAGGGAGGGGAGACCCAGTACTTC
CASSSKGGETQYF
>TRBJ2-7|-|TRBD1|TRBV27
TGTGCCAGCACTCCGGGACAGGGATCCTACGAGCAGTACTTC
CASTPGQGSYEQYF
>TRBJ1-1|-|TRBD1|TRBV5-1
TGCGCCAGCAGCTTGATCCCCCAGGGGGAGTTGAACACTGAAGCTTTCTTT
CASSLIPQGELNTEAFF
>TRBJ2-2|-|-|TRBV4-3
TGCGCCAGCAGCCCAAAGGACAGTTCGAACACCGGGGAGCTGTTTTTT
CASSPKDSSNTGELFF
>TRBJ2-4|-|TRBD1|TRBV2
TGTGCCAGCAGTGTGGACAGGGGAAACATTCAGTACTTC
CASSVDRGNIQYF
>TRBJ1-3|-|-|TRBV9
TGTGCCAGCAGCGGACGGGGGGCTATCGGAAACACCATATATTTT
CASSGRGAIGNTIYF
>TRBJ2-7|-|TRBD1|TRBV30
TGTGCCTGGAGTACCGGGACAGAGGTGTACGAGCAGTACTTC
CAWSTGTEVYEQYF
>TRBJ2-3|-|TRBD2|TRBV10-3
TGTGCCATCAGTGACGGAGCGGGAGTCACAGATACGCAGTATTTT
CAISDGAGVTDTQYF